Presented here are 27 T cell receptor beta chains from one specimen sequenced in a study of regulatory T cells in long-lasting Graves disease. Library construction for TCR beta used iRepertoire HTBI primers and Arm-PCR of CDR3 regions. TCRdb passed the multiplex PCR reads through MiXCR, listing each CDR3 protein once. The sample holds about 460,000 distinct CDR3 sequences, roughly 22% seen once. This sample's time point: persistent/refractory GD, antithyroid drugs over 5 years with positive TRAb. Generation of the TCR library employed RNA extracted from PBMCs. The sequenced sample was peripheral blood mononuclear cells (PBMCs), obtained when the disease was refractory, from a patient treated with antithyroid drugs. These receptors were taken from a female donor with Graves disease.

This clonotype was recorded a few times. The chain uses TRBV6-1 and TRBJ2-2, with TRBD1 matching over 9 bases. V was pared by 7 bases and J by 0 bases, with 6 bases of the junction left unmatched. Germline-derived CDR1 and CDR2 are MNHNS and SASEGT. This CDR3 is built from 16 residues. The CDR3 sequence: CASKHRGQTNTGELFF. The CDR3 DNA is TGTGCCAGCAAACACAGGGGGCAAACGAACACCGGGGAGCTGTTTTTT.

The table lists this clonotype with a few counts. The rearrangement uses TRBV2 and TRBJ2-7; TRBD2 matches 15 bases. CDR1 SNHLY and CDR2 FYNNEI come from the germline V gene. This CDR3 comprises 15 residues. V lost 8 bases to trimming and J lost 3 bases; unmatched junction nucleotides: 5. The CDR3 nucleotides are TGTGCCAGCGAGGGGACTAGCGGGAGGTACTACGAGCAGTACTTC. It codes for CASEGTSGRYYEQYF. The entire variable domain, with the rest obtained from reference TRBV2 and TRBJ2-7, is as follows: EPEVTQTPSHQVTQMGQEVILRCVPISNHLYFYWYRQILGQKVEFLVSFYNNEISEKSEIFDDQFSVERPDGSNFTLKIRSTKLEDSAMYFCASEGTSGRYYEQYFGPGTRLTVT.

This clonotype was counted many times. The V gene is TRBV11-3, the J gene TRBJ2-3; D is perhaps TRBD2 (6 bases). This CDR3 is built from 14 residues. Germline V gene data show CDR1 as SGHNT and CDR2 as YENEEA. The V end was cut by 1 base, the J end by 6 bases, with 11 bases between. The CDR3 nucleotides read TGTGCCAGCAGCTTAGGCACTAGCAGTGATACGCAGTATTTT. The encoded protein is CASSLGTSSDTQYF.

The CDR3 bases are TGTGCCAGCAGCTTTCTTGACAGGGACGGGGCTGAAGCTTTCTTT. Residues: CASSFLDRDGAEAFF. V usage is TRBV9 and J usage is TRBJ1-1; 7 bases are a match to TRBD1. This CDR3 is built from 15 residues. In germline, CDR1 is SGDLS, CDR2 YYNGEE. V dropped 4 bases and J dropped 6; count of bases not matched to a gene: 12.

This clonotype was picked up many times. The chain combines TRBV7-2 with TRBJ1-1; D is uncertain. With 0 bases removed from V and 5 bases from J, the gap between germline ends came to 7 bases. Germline-derived CDR1 and CDR2 are SGHTA and FQGNSA. The CDR3 runs to 13 residues. Here the CDR3 reads CASSLAEGTEAFF. Here the CDR3 DNA reads TGTGCCAGCAGCTTAGCGGAGGGAACTGAAGCTTTCTTT.

This chain uses TRBV7-2 with TRBJ2-3, with D perhaps TRBD1 or TRBD2 (5 bases each). The ends were cut back, 6 bases at V and 6 bases at J, with 16 bases in the middle. This CDR3 comprises 14 residues. Germline-derived CDR1 and CDR2 are SGHTA and FQGNSA. CDR3 coding DNA: TGTGCCAGCAGGGACTCTCGGAAGGGGGATACGCAGTATTTT. Amino acids: CASRDSRKGDTQYF.

Turning to this clonotype: A far larger clone is just one base off, so this is likely a read error. V usage is TRBV2 and J usage is TRBJ2-5; maybe TRBD2 (6 bases). Germline CDR1 is SNHLY and CDR2 is FYNNEI. The CDR3 contains 15 residues. The CDR3 here is CTSSTPPSGEETQYF. DNA for the CDR3: TGTACCAGCAGCACCCCGCCCTCGGGGGAAGAGACCCAGTACTTC.

As for this clonotype: This may be a read error: a much more frequent sequence differs by one nucleotide. The gene calls are TRBV25-1 and TRBJ2-2; no clear D. V was shortened by 4 bases and J by 6 bases, with 0 bases between the two germline ends. CDR1 and CDR2 (germline): MGHDK, SYGVNS. This CDR3 comprises 10 residues. CDR3 protein: CASSAGELFF. CDR3 in DNA: TGTGCCAGCAGTGCCGGGGAGCTGTTTTTT.

This clonotype was recorded at least ten times. The gene calls are TRBV5-1 and TRBJ1-2; the match to TRBD1 covers 8 bases. There are 14 residues in the CDR3. Losses at the gene ends were 4 bases for V and 6 bases for J; bases not matched to a gene: 8. Germline V CDR1 and CDR2: SGHRS, YFSETQ. CDR3 DNA sequence: TGCGCCAGCAGCCCTGACAGGGGAGGTAATGGCTACACCTTC. Translation gives CASSPDRGGNGYTF.

The chain has TRBV30 and TRBJ2-6, with unresolved D. Germline CDR1 reads GTSNPN; CDR2 reads SVGIG (reference sequence). This CDR3 has 12 residues. V was shortened by 4 bases and J by 2 bases, with 3 bases between the two germline ends. The CDR3 bases are TGTGCCTGGACAACTGGGGCCAACGTCCTGACTTTC. Translating it yields CAWTTGANVLTF.

This chain connects TRBV20-1 to TRBJ2-7, with a weak D call TRBD2 (7 bases). V lost 0 bases and J 2 bases, leaving 14 bases between the germline ends. Germline loops: CDR1 DFQATT, CDR2 SNEGSKA (reference sequence). The CDR3 loop spans 15 amino acids. The DNA for the CDR3 is TGCAGTGCTAGAGATCCAGGGGCGGGAGCCTACGAGCAGTACTTC. Amino acids: CSARDPGAGAYEQYF.

The rearrangement uses TRBV10-3 and TRBJ2-7; TRBD2 agrees at 10 bases. With V trimmed by 6 bases and J by 3 bases, 8 bases remained unmatched. This CDR3 region has 15 residues. Germline CDR1 ENHRY, CDR2 SYGVKD. This CDR3 reads CAISDSGLADYEQYF. The CDR3 DNA reads as TGTGCCATCAGCGACTCAGGACTAGCGGACTACGAGCAGTACTTC.

The chain carries TRBV20-1 and TRBJ2-2; D is perhaps TRBD1 or TRBD2 (5 bases each). This CDR3 contains 16 residues. V gave up 3 bases and J gave up 0 bases, with 14 bases separating them. From germline, CDR1 is DFQATT and CDR2 SNEGSKA (reference sequence). The CDR3 coding sequence is TGCAGTGCTAGGCTGGGGGTGCGTGCGAACACCGGGGAGCTGTTTTTT. Protein sequence: CSARLGVRANTGELFF.

V usage is TRBV19 and J usage is TRBJ2-7; unclear D gene. CDR1 is LNHDA, CDR2 SQIVND, per germline (reference sequence). Trimming cost V 6 bases and J 7 bases, with 19 bases left between them. The CDR3 sequence is 14 residues long. The CDR3 is CASSSHRASPEQYF. Written as DNA, the CDR3 is TGTGCCAGTAGCTCTCACCGGGCCTCCCCGGAGCAGTACTTC.

J is TRBJ1-1 and V is TRBV30; D uncertain. The CDR3 contains 13 residues. V gave up 0 bases and J gave up 1 base, with 6 bases separating them. Germline lookup yields CDR1 GTSNPN and CDR2 SVGIG (reference sequence). CDR3 residues: CAWSVVENTEAFF. CDR3 coding DNA: TGTGCCTGGAGTGTAGTCGAGAACACTGAAGCTTTCTTT. Full variable domain (outside the CDR3, taken from reference TRBV30 and TRBJ1-1): SQTIHQWPATLVQPVGSPLSLECTVEGTSNPNLYWYRQAAGRGLQLLFYSVGIGQISSEVPQNLSASRPQDRQFILSSKKLLLSDSGFYLCAWSVVENTEAFFGQGTRLTVV.

This clonotype was found once. The chain joins TRBV3-1 to TRBJ1-2, with a possible D match to TRBD1 (5 bases). The germline gives CDR1 LGHDT, CDR2 YNNKEL (reference sequence). Between the trimmed V and J ends, which lost 5 bases and 8 bases, there was a span of 15 bases. There are 13 residues in the CDR3. The CDR3 DNA reads as TGTGCCAGCAGCTCATCCGGGACTCAAGGCTACACCTTC. This codes for CASSSSGTQGYTF.

This clonotype was counted between two and nine times. This chain joins TRBV6-1 and TRBJ2-4, with D perhaps matching TRBD2 (6 bases). Trimming left V 5 bases short and J 1 base short, with 21 bases between. This CDR3 contains 18 residues. Germline CDR1 MNHNS, CDR2 SASEGT. CDR3 nucleotide sequence: TGTGCCAGCAGTCAAAGCTACGGGAGTTCTTTGGCCAAAAACATTCAGTACTTC. Amino acid sequence: CASSQSYGSSLAKNIQYF.

A word on this clonotype: Being one base from a much bigger clone, this may be a read error. The chain links TRBV6-1 to TRBJ1-1; 11 nucleotides align to TRBD1. The CDR3 has 14 residues. CDR1 is MNHNS and CDR2 is SASEGT in the germline V gene. Here the CDR3 reads CASRGTGGNTEALF. The CDR3 nucleotides are TGTGCCAGCAGGGGGACAGGGGGAAACACTGAAGCTCTCTTT.

This clonotype has at least ten counts. The chain couples TRBV30 to TRBJ1-2; D gene unclear. The germline CDR1 and CDR2 sequences are GTSNPN and SVGIG (reference sequence). Trimming pared 3 bases from V and 3 bases from J, leaving 8 bases between. The CDR3 runs to 12 residues. The CDR3 loop reads CAWRQEDYGYTF. CDR3 nucleotides: TGTGCCTGGAGGCAGGAGGACTATGGCTACACCTTC.

This clonotype was observed many times. The chain combines TRBV30 with TRBJ1-2, with 9 bases that match TRBD1. The CDR3 consists of 16 residues. Germline loops: CDR1 GTSNPN, CDR2 SVGIG (reference sequence). J gave up 3 bases and V 1 base, and 9 bases lay outside the gene matches. The CDR3 spells CAWSAPGQGLYYGYTF. For the CDR3, the DNA is TGTGCCTGGAGTGCCCCGGGACAGGGACTCTACTATGGCTACACCTTC.

This clonotype has a count of ten or more. V usage is TRBV6-1 and J usage is TRBJ1-1, with 7 bases that match TRBD1. CDR1 and CDR2 (germline): MNHNS, SASEGT. The CDR3 has 14 amino acids. V was pared by 7 bases and J by 2 bases, with 7 bases of the junction left unmatched. CDR3 protein: CASKKGQVNTEAFF. CDR3 DNA: TGTGCCAGCAAAAAAGGACAGGTCAACACTGAAGCTTTCTTT.

The chain is built from TRBV9 and TRBJ2-3, with D maybe TRBD2 (7 bases). Germline V gene sequence: CDR1 SGDLS, CDR2 YYNGEE. The V end lost 7 bases, the J end lost 4 bases, and 13 bases lay between the germline ends. The CDR3 has 13 residues. The CDR3 loop is CASSGEGSDTQYF. Written as DNA, the CDR3 is TGTGCCAGCTCAGGGGAGGGTTCAGATACGCAGTATTTT. The full variable domain, in which reference TRBV9 and TRBJ2-3 provide the parts outside the CDR3, is DSGVTQTPKHLITATGQRVTLRCSPRSGDLSVYWYQQSLDQGLQFLIQYYNGEERAKGNILERFSAQQFPDLHSELNLSSLELGDSALYFCASSGEGSDTQYFGPGTRLTVL.

This clonotype was counted ten times or more. V and J are TRBV7-9 and TRBJ2-7, with 8 bases aligning to TRBD1. The germline V gene has CDR1 SEHNR and CDR2 FQNEAQ (reference sequence). With 8 bases clipped from V and 5 bases from J, the junction kept 11 bases outside the gene matches. The CDR3 loop spans 14 amino acids. Here the CDR3 DNA reads TGTGCCAGCCGTCCAGGACAGGGCATCAACGAGCAGTACTTC. Protein product: CASRPGQGINEQYF.

The sample holds a few counts of this clonotype. This chain joins TRBV20-1 and TRBJ2-3; tentative D call: TRBD2 (7 bases). Trimming cost V 3 bases and J 5 bases, with 15 bases left between them. This CDR3 contains 14 residues. Germline CDR1 DFQATT, CDR2 SNEGSKA (reference sequence). The CDR3 DNA follows: TGCAGTGCTAGTAACAGGGAGGGCAGAGATACGCAGTATTTT. Its protein product is CSASNREGRDTQYF.

The chain recombines TRBV6-5 with TRBJ2-7; maybe TRBD1 (6 bases). The CDR3 covers 14 residues. CDR1 is MNHEY, CDR2 SVGAGI, per germline. Trimming took 3 bases from V and 3 from J, leaving 12 bases between them. The chain's CDR3 is CASSYEQGFYEQYF. CDR3 nucleotide sequence: TGTGCCAGCAGTTATGAGCAGGGGTTCTACGAGCAGTACTTC.

This clonotype was counted many times. This sequence joins TRBV7-9 and TRBJ1-4; D unresolved. In germline, CDR1 is SEHNR, CDR2 FQNEAQ (reference sequence). V was cut by 5 bases and J by 5 bases, with 18 bases left in between. The CDR3 is 16 residues long. The CDR3, as DNA: TGTGCCAGCAGCAGAGAAGTCGGGTTAAAGAATGAAAAACTGTTTTTT. Encoded protein: CASSREVGLKNEKLFF.

This clonotype has only one observation. The chain carries TRBV30 and TRBJ2-4; the match to TRBD2 covers 7 bases. V dropped 2 bases and J dropped 4; count of bases not matched to a gene: 11. Looked up from germline, CDR1 is GTSNPN and CDR2 is SVGIG (reference sequence). This CDR3 region has 16 residues. This CDR3 reads CAWSPPGVAGKNIQYF. DNA for the CDR3: TGTGCCTGGAGTCCCCCGGGGGTAGCGGGTAAAAACATTCAGTACTTC.